The rows below give T cell receptor beta chains drawn from one sample of a study of blood T cell repertoires in COVID-19. Method: immunoSEQ multiplex PCR; TCRdb's copy keeps in-frame clones and lacks some. The table shows 11,000 or so clones, with over 75% occurring only once. The sequenced sample consisted of peripheral blood. These TCRs come from an elderly man with acute or convalescent COVID-19. Both conserved end residues are part of each CDR3. D genes are given only for firm matches. The listing skips clone size in some rows; elsewhere it reads once, few, many or a size class.

V	size	D	J	DNA	CDR3
TRBV7-2	.	TRBD1	TRBJ1-5	TGTGCCAGCAGCAGGACAGGGAGATATCAGCCCCAGCATTTT	CASSRTGRYQPQHF
TRBV3-1/TRBV3-2	.	TRBD2	TRBJ2-5	TGTGCCAGCAGCCACAAGAGTATGGCTAGCGGGACCCAAGAGACCCAGTACTTC	CASSHKSMASGTQETQYF
TRBV6-5	.	.	TRBJ2-1	TGTGCCAGCACCCGGACTCCCCTGGGGAATGAGCAGTTCTTC	CASTRTPLGNEQFF
TRBV30	.	TRBD2	TRBJ2-1	TGTGCCTGGAGTACAGGGACTAGCTTCTCTCTGGCTGAGCAGTTCTTC	CAWSTGTSFSLAEQFF
TRBV25-1	.	TRBD1	TRBJ2-2	TGTGCCAGCACCAAGACAGGGGTCACCGGGGAGCTGTTTTTT	CASTKTGVTGELFF
TRBV20-1	.	TRBD2	TRBJ2-5	TGCAGTGCTAGTGGGACCACCGGGACTAGCGGGGGGGAGACCCAGTACTTC	CSASGTTGTSGGETQYF
TRBV7-9	few	TRBD2	TRBJ2-7	TGTGCCAGCAGCAAGACTAGCGGGGGTTACGAGCAGTACTTC	CASSKTSGGYEQYF
TRBV6-5	large	.	TRBJ1-1	TGTGCCAGCAGTTACGCGGTGAACACTGAAGCTTTCTTT	CASSYAVNTEAFF
TRBV18	.	TRBD2	TRBJ2-7	TGTGCCAGCTCACCCGGGACTAGCGGGGGGGCGGACGAGCAGTACTTC	CASSPGTSGGADEQYF
TRBV29-1	.	TRBD1	TRBJ1-1	TGCAGCGTTGAAACAGGGGGGTACACTGAAGCTTTCTTT	CSVETGGYTEAFF
TRBV14	.	.	TRBJ1-3	TGTGCCAGCAGTCGAGACAGGCAGAGCTCTGGAAACACCATATATTTT	CASSRDRQSSGNTIYF
TRBV19	.	.	TRBJ1-5	TGTGCCAGTAGTCGGGTCCTTCAGGGAATTAATCAGCCCCAGCATTTT	CASSRVLQGINQPQHF
TRBV13	.	TRBD2	TRBJ2-1	TGTGCCAGCAGCCGCTCTAGCGGGGGGGCCCTTCTCTACAATGAGCAGTTCTTC	CASSRSSGGALLYNEQFF
TRBV28	.	.	TRBJ1-4	TGTGCCAGCAGTCCCCATACCAGGGAAAAACTGTTTTTT	CASSPHTREKLFF
TRBV5-4	.	TRBD2	TRBJ2-2	TGTGCCAGCAGCATAGCGGGGGGGAGACCAACCGGGGAGCTGTTTTTT	CASSIAGGRPTGELFF
TRBV5-1	.	TRBD1	TRBJ1-3	TGCGCCAGCAGCTTGGAGGGGACAGGGGTGAGCACTGGAAACACCATATATTTT	CASSLEGTGVSTGNTIYF
TRBV10-3	.	.	TRBJ2-7	TGTGCCATCAGTGTGTCGCGGACAGACTCCTACGAGCAGTACTTC	CAISVSRTDSYEQYF
TRBV14	.	.	TRBJ1-1	TGTGCCAGCAGCCGGGGAGGGGCTCTCAGGACTGAAGCTTTCTTT	CASSRGGALRTEAFF
TRBV5-1	.	.	TRBJ2-2	TGCGCCAGCAGCTTCGACGGGGCCGGGAGCACCGGGGAGCTGTTTTTT	CASSFDGAGSTGELFF
TRBV2	.	TRBD1	TRBJ1-5	TGTGCCAGCAGTGCTGGGACAGCGCATCAGCCCCAGCATTTT	CASSAGTAHQPQHF
TRBV28	.	TRBD1	TRBJ2-2	TGTGCCAGCAGTACCCGGACAGGGAGGACCGGGGAGCTGTTTTTT	CASSTRTGRTGELFF
TRBV9	.	.	TRBJ2-1	TGTGCCAGCAGCGTAGAAGGCAGAGGAAACAATGAGCAGTTCTTC	CASSVEGRGNNEQFF
TRBV10-3	.	TRBD2	TRBJ2-1	TGTGCCATCAGTGACGGCAAGACTAGCGGGGGATACAATGAGCAGTTCTTC	CAISDGKTSGGYNEQFF
TRBV3-1/TRBV3-2	.	.	TRBJ2-4	TGTGCCAGCAGCCAAAATACAGTAGCCAAAAACATTCAGTACTTC	CASSQNTVAKNIQYF
TRBV4-3	.	TRBD2	TRBJ2-3	TGCGCCAGCAGCCAAGCGCTAGCGGGGGGGCCGGATACGCAGTATTTT	CASSQALAGGPDTQYF
TRBV30	once	TRBD1	TRBJ1-2	TGTGCCTGGAGTGTTCTTCTCCTCCGGGACAGCGTTTATGGCTACACCTTC	CAWSVLLLRDSVYGYTF
TRBV25-1	.	TRBD1	TRBJ2-3	TGTGCCAGCAGTGCGACAGGGATAGATACGCAGTATTTT	CASSATGIDTQYF
TRBV15	.	.	TRBJ2-7	TGTGCCACCAGTGGGACACCCGACTACGAGCAGTACTTC	CATSGTPDYEQYF
TRBV7-6	many	.	TRBJ1-1	TGTGCCAGCAGCTTAGATTCGTACACTGAAGCTTTCTTT	CASSLDSYTEAFF
TRBV30	.	.	TRBJ1-2	TGTGCCTGGAGTGTACAACGTGGCGGGGATGGTGGCTACACCTTC	CAWSVQRGGDGGYTF